The rows below give T cell receptor beta chains drawn from one sample of a study of blood T cell repertoires in COVID-19. TCRdb's table, derived via immunoSEQ multiplex PCR, lists solely in-frame clones and lacks some. The table records around 100,000 clones, roughly nine tenths of them present only once. The material sequenced was peripheral blood. Receptors were obtained from a middle-aged man with acute or convalescent COVID-19. CDR3s include the opening cysteine and the closing phenylalanine or tryptophan. The D gene is left open where the match is weak. Clone size is shown for a subset of rows, as once, few, many or a class of expanded clone.

D	size	J	V	CDR3	DNA
TRBD1	NA	TRBJ2-3	TRBV6-5	CASSWEQGSKDTQYF	TGTGCCAGCAGTTGGGAACAGGGGAGCAAAGATACGCAGTATTTT
NA	NA	TRBJ2-5	TRBV4-1	CASSQTQQETQYF	TGCGCCAGCAGCCAAACACAGCAAGAGACCCAGTACTTC
TRBD2	NA	TRBJ2-1	TRBV7-9	CASSLVTSGGNEQFF	TGTGCCAGCAGCTTAGTAACTAGCGGGGGTAATGAGCAGTTCTTC
NA	NA	TRBJ2-3	TRBV9	CASSVARVSDTQYF	TGTGCCAGCAGCGTGGCCAGGGTTTCAGATACGCAGTATTTT
NA	NA	TRBJ2-7	TRBV5-6	CASSLARTGNYEQYF	TGTGCCAGCAGCTTGGCTCGAACAGGAAACTACGAGCAGTACTTC
NA	few	TRBJ2-1	TRBV24-1	CATSDPSGAYNEQFF	TGTGCCACCAGTGATCCCAGTGGAGCGTACAATGAGCAGTTCTTC
NA	NA	TRBJ1-2	TRBV30	CAWSTGGGYTF	TGTGCCTGGAGTACGGGGGGAGGCTACACCTTC
NA	NA	TRBJ1-1	TRBV12-5	CASGLGGTEAFF	TGTGCTAGTGGTTTGGGAGGCACTGAAGCTTTCTTT
NA	NA	TRBJ2-5	TRBV11-2	CASSLIFGVRETQYF	TGTGCCAGCAGCTTAATATTCGGGGTGCGGGAGACCCAGTACTTC
NA	NA	TRBJ2-7	TRBV5-8	CASSLDISYEQYF	TGTGCCAGCAGCTTGGACATCTCCTACGAGCAGTACTTC
TRBD2	NA	TRBJ2-2	TRBV20-1	CSASKAGGPIGTGELFF	TGCAGTGCTAGTAAAGCGGGAGGGCCCATAGGCACCGGGGAGCTGTTTTTT
TRBD1	NA	TRBJ2-5	TRBV14	CASSQSGRGYQETQYF	TGTGCCAGCAGCCAATCAGGCAGGGGGTACCAAGAGACCCAGTACTTC
TRBD1	NA	TRBJ1-5	TRBV12-5	CASGPGTVDSNQPQHF	TGTGCTAGTGGGCCGGGGACAGTTGATAGCAATCAGCCCCAGCATTTT